This T cell receptor beta chain was sequenced during a study of graft-versus-host responses after intestinal transplantation. Worth noting for this clone: Its antigen is undetermined.

This CDR3 is built from 11 residues. Germline CDR1 and CDR2: SQVTM and ANQGSEA. V lost 6 bases and J lost 1, with 4 bases in between. The protocol was immunoSEQ multiplex PCR, while the TCRdb copy is restricted to in-frame clones and leaves out a portion. This table holds just over 70,000 clones, approximately 87% found once. Source: unstimulated CD4+ T cells sorted from spleen or lymph node cells, taken before transplant. V is TRBV29-1 and J is TRBJ2-1; no reliable D call. The clonotype was recovered from a human donor who was the organ donor for an intestinal transplant. The CDR3 sequence is CSVVSYNEQFF. DNA of the CDR3: TGCAGCGTCGTATCCTACAATGAGCAGTTCTTC.